This TCR beta chain was sequenced during a study of PD-1 blockade in mismatch repair-deficient tumors (dated by TCRdb to the late 2010s). A note on the overall study: Between late 2013 and September 2016, the trial enrolled fewer than 95 consecutive patients with over nine mismatch repair-deficient cancer types, every one of whom had been previously treated and was progressing. Deep sequencing of TCR CDR3 regions was used to track tumor-associated T cell clones in peripheral blood of patients responding to PD-1 blockade.

The junction shows trimming of 1 base on V and 5 bases on J, plus 12 bases between the germline ends. As encoded in the germline V gene, CDR1 is SGHNT while CDR2 is YENEEA. The CDR3 contains 14 residues, cysteine and phenylalanine counted. Just CDR3 DNA is preserved here, 42 bases in frame from base 1. About this clone itself: It lacks a known antigen. There are no base qualities to consult, and no much larger clone falls within one base.

The research as a whole found: Rapid expansion after pembrolizumab followed by contraction, generally before radiologic responses, was shown by tumor-resident clones, which were often undetectable in blood before treatment.

The library was prepared using the immunoSEQ multiplex PCR assay. Drawn from immuneACCESS, this table holds only the in-frame rearrangements with V and J called that TCRdb kept. Clones are partly lost; checked studies trace under half to an unresolved V gene and leave the rest unexplained. The sample table records 100,000 to 150,000 clones; roughly 86% of these occur just once. The ten largest clonotypes hold roughly 13% of the sample. Mismatch repair deficiency in every enrolled patient was established by polymerase chain reaction or immunohistochemistry. TCR sequencing was performed for a few patients who responded to pembrolizumab therapy. The phase II trial prospectively tested pembrolizumab PD-1 blockade in advanced mismatch repair-deficient cancers regardless of tissue of origin. Peripheral blood T cell samples were serially collected before and at multiple times after PD-1 blockade was started. Blood sampling times were reported as weeks after the first pembrolizumab dose.

The TCR sequence derives from an adult with mismatch repair-deficient cancer. The chain couples TRBV11-3 to TRBJ2-7; the D gene remains uncertain. The specimen was peripheral blood, collected 44 weeks after starting pembrolizumab. The CDR3 region: CASSLGTGTHEQYF. The sequenced DNA: TGTGCCAGCAGCTTAGGCACGGGTACCCACGAGCAGTACTTC.